This paragraph covers one T cell receptor beta chain sequence. Its antigen is undetermined. This entry comes from a study of PD-L1 blockade in urothelial cancer. Study at large: Patients had received 0 to 3 prior chemotherapy regimens. Blood drawn 3 weeks (second dose) and 6 weeks after treatment start was analyzed. Across blood samples, T cells had a median count of 141,255.

This sample's time point: pretreatment peripheral blood. The protocol was immunoSEQ multiplex PCR, while the TCRdb copy is restricted to in-frame clones and leaves out a portion. Among 90,000 or so clones listed, about 90% were seen once. V lost 5 bases to trimming and J lost 1 base, with 14 bases between them. The CDR3 sequence is 15 residues long. Germline V gene sequence: CDR1 SGHTA, CDR2 FQGTGA. General study findings and limits: Tumor-linked clones in blood grew more by 3 weeks in durable-benefit patients.

This clonotype was sampled from a woman aged 80 or over with urothelial cancer. The sample in question was PBMCs, obtained around atezolizumab (anti-PD-L1) treatment. The chain joins TRBV7-3 to TRBJ2-5, with a weak D call TRBD1 (6 bases). The chain's CDR3 is CASSPGWGRQETQYF. In nucleotides, the CDR3 is TGTGCCAGCAGCCCCGGCTGGGGGCGCCAAGAGACCCAGTACTTC.